Listed below are T cell receptor beta chains from one sample, sequenced in a study of post-analysis software for immune sequencing data. TCRdb ran MiXCR on the PCR reads and lists one entry per CDR3 protein. The top ten clones hold over 10% of a sample with around 440,000 distinct CDR3 sequences, roughly 45% of them seen once. Sequences were obtained from blood. The origin of the receptors is a girl aged 5-17 years with multiple sclerosis. Each CDR3 is given with its conserved first and last residue. A D gene is named only where the DNA matches it firmly. Expanded clones get a size class; other rows say once, few or many, or leave the size out.

j_call clone_size v_call d_call cdr3_aa cdr3_nt
TRBJ2-1 medium-sized TRBV9 TRBD1 CASSVVGQGSSYEQFF TGTGCCAGCAGCGTAGTGGGACAGGGGTCGTCTTATGAGCAGTTCTTC
TRBJ2-1 - TRBV18 - CASSGGQTIEQFF TGTGCCAGCTCAGGTGGACAGACGATCGAGCAGTTCTTC
TRBJ2-5 few TRBV28 TRBD2 CASSTLWLAGGGETQYF TGTGCCAGCAGTACCCTTTGGCTAGCGGGAGGGGGAGAGACCCAGTACTTC
TRBJ2-7 few TRBV20-1 TRBD1 CSASSDPTATGGEAYEQYF TGCAGTGCTAGTAGCGACCCCACCGCGACAGGGGGCGAAGCCTACGAGCAGTACTTC
TRBJ2-7 once TRBV11-1 TRBD2 CASRAKSGGTYEQYF TGTGCCAGCAGAGCGAAGTCGGGAGGAACCTACGAGCAGTACTTC
TRBJ2-7 - TRBV28 - CASSLMGVYEQYF TGTGCCAGCAGTTTAATGGGGGTTTACGAGCAGTACTTC
TRBJ2-5 - TRBV30 - CAWSPGETQYF TGTGCCTGGAGCCCCGGGGAGACCCAGTACTTC
TRBJ1-2 - TRBV5-6 - CASSSVGHFYGYTF TGTGCCAGCAGCTCGGTCGGCCACTTCTATGGCTACACCTTC
TRBJ2-5 once TRBV5-1 - CASSLEGYQETQYF TGCGCCAGCAGCTTGGAGGGGTACCAAGAGACCCAGTACTTC
TRBJ2-1 - TRBV9 TRBD1 CASSDDRGGLDEQFF TGTGCCAGCAGCGACGACAGGGGGGGTTTAGATGAGCAGTTCTTC
TRBJ2-3 - TRBV12-3/TRBV12-4 - CASSLSADMQYF TGTGCCAGCAGCTTGAGCGCAGATATGCAATATTTT
TRBJ2-7 - TRBV3-1 - CASSQDWFVDSTYEQYF TGTGCCAGCAGCCAAGATTGGTTCGTGGACTCCACCTACGAGCAGTACTTC
TRBJ2-7 - TRBV6-6 - CASRPYGGSSYEQYF TGTGCCAGCCGTCCGTATGGAGGGAGTTCCTACGAGCAGTACTTC
TRBJ2-1 few TRBV7-2 - CASSFSGIRNEQFF TGTGCCAGCAGCTTTAGCGGAATAAGGAATGAGCAGTTCTTC
TRBJ1-1 few TRBV5-1 TRBD1 CASSLFDTRRTGARNTEAFF TGCGCCAGCAGCTTGTTTGACACGAGACGAACAGGGGCGCGGAACACTGAAGCTTTCTTT
TRBJ2-1 once TRBV20-1 - CSAFRTSSYNEQFF TGCAGTGCTTTTAGGACCAGCTCCTACAATGAGCAGTTCTTC
TRBJ1-5 - TRBV28 - CASSETGWNQPQHF TGTGCCAGCAGTGAAACTGGATGGAATCAGCCCCAGCATTTT
TRBJ1-2 few TRBV3-1 - CASSQGPEYGYTF TGTGCCAGCAGCCAAGGACCCGAATATGGCTACACCTTC
TRBJ2-7 - TRBV7-3 - CASSLGQGFYNEQYF TGTGCCAGCAGCTTAGGGCAGGGGTTCTACAATGAGCAGTACTTC
TRBJ2-3 once TRBV18 - CASSPRLKGSDTQYF TGTGCCAGCTCACCACGATTAAAGGGGTCAGATACGCAGTATTTT
TRBJ2-5 few TRBV20-1 - CSARDPGYQETQYF TGCAGTGCTAGAGATCCCGGTTACCAAGAGACCCAGTACTTC
TRBJ1-2 - TRBV29-1 TRBD1 CSVETRGQRGYTF TGCAGCGTTGAAACTAGGGGGCAACGGGGCTACACCTTC
TRBJ1-2 - TRBV29-1 - CSVDMEPPLYGYTF TGCAGCGTTGATATGGAGCCTCCGTTATATGGCTACACCTTC
TRBJ2-5 - TRBV15 - CATSRGTLVWQGNYNEQYF TGTGCCACCAGCAGAGGAACCTTAGTTTGGCAGGGAAACTACAATGAGCAGTACTTC
TRBJ2-3 - TRBV6-5 - CASSYSLHTDTQYF TGTGCCAGCAGTTACTCGCTACACACAGATACGCAGTATTTT
TRBJ2-5 - TRBV10-3 TRBD2 CAISEGTSGGQETQYF TGTGCCATCAGTGAGGGGACTAGCGGGGGCCAAGAGACCCAGTACTTC
TRBJ1-4 once TRBV7-6 TRBD1 CASSLPQGQGSLNEKLFF TGTGCCAGCAGCTTGCCTCAAGGACAGGGGTCATTAAATGAAAAACTGTTTTTT
TRBJ2-1 few TRBV18 - CASSPGRGNEQFF TGTGCCAGCTCACCAGGCAGGGGCAATGAGCAGTTCTTC
TRBJ1-2 few TRBV29-1 TRBD1 CSVTGTGTFNYGYTF TGCAGCGTTACCGGGACAGGGACCTTTAACTATGGCTACACCTTC
TRBJ2-7 many TRBV6-2/TRBV6-3 - CASSYRGPYEQYF TGTGCCAGCAGTTATCGGGGTCCCTACGAGCAGTACTTC